The present T cell receptor (beta chain) was sequenced within a study of cytomegalovirus exposure and HLA in healthy donors. In the case of this clone: The antigen remains unidentified.

The repertoire was sequenced with immunoSEQ multiplex PCR; TCRdb's copy has only in-frame clones and lacks some. The sample has 100,000 to 150,000 clones, 94% seen once. J lost 6 bases, V lost 6 bases, and 7 bases had no gene match. This CDR3 contains 14 residues. CDR1 MNHNS and CDR2 SASEGT come from the germline V gene. Regarding the study as a whole: Most TCR sequences proved rare, with some public TCRs found in many donors.

The sequenced material came from PBMCs. The chain combines TRBV6-1 with TRBJ2-7; 11 nucleotides agree with TRBD2. The sequence was obtained from a woman between 18 and 29 years old in good health and CMV-seronegative. In DNA form, the CDR3 reads TGTGCCAGCAGGGGACTAGCGGCCCTTAGCGAGCAGTACTTC. Translating it yields CASRGLAALSEQYF.